These 20 T cell receptor beta chains share one sample of origin, sequenced in a study of T cell repertoires in cytomegalovirus infection. TCRdb reprocessed the reads via MiXCR and lists one record per CDR3 protein. The sample includes around 450,000 distinct CDR3 sequences, about 11% of them seen just once. The sequenced sample was PBMCs. The receptors were sampled from a human donor in good health (CMV status not recorded). Some clones in this sample may be carry-over from other donors' samples.

This clonotype was recorded a few times. CDR3 DNA: TGCAGTGCTAGAGCCAGGGCGACAGACAAAAACATTCAGTACTTC. Amino acid sequence: CSARARATDKNIQYF. The J gene is TRBJ2-4, the V gene TRBV20-1, with D tentatively TRBD1 (5 bases). Per germline, CDR1 DFQATT and CDR2 SNEGSKA (reference sequence). Trimming shortened V by 1 base and J by 3 bases, and 13 bases separated the two germline ends. CDR3 length equals 15 residues.

This clonotype showed up just once. For the CDR3, the DNA is TGTGCCAGCAGCCAAGCTGGACGTACAGGGGAAAATTCACCCCTCCACTTT. It yields the protein CASSQAGRTGENSPLHF. This chain links TRBV4-2 with TRBJ1-6; 7 nucleotides align to TRBD1. The CDR3 totals 17 residues. V was pared by 1 base and J by 7 bases, with 10 bases of the junction left unmatched. Germline V CDR1 and CDR2: LGHNA, YNFKEQ.

This clonotype was counted at least ten times. This chain uses TRBV5-1 with TRBJ1-1, with D possibly being TRBD1 (6 bases). This CDR3 comprises 14 residues. Germline lookup yields CDR1 SGHRS and CDR2 YFSETQ. The germline V and J ends were trimmed by 3 bases and 0 bases, with 9 bases remaining between them. CDR3 in amino acids: CASSWTDLNTEAFF. The CDR3 region has the DNA TGCGCCAGCAGCTGGACAGACTTGAACACTGAAGCTTTCTTT.

There are many counts of this clonotype. The chain couples TRBV7-4 to TRBJ1-1; D gene ambiguous. There are 17 residues in the CDR3. Deletions cut 5 bases from V and 4 bases from J, with 23 bases between. Germline V lookup: CDR1 SGHVT, CDR2 SQSDAQ. The CDR3 DNA is TGTGCCAGCAGCCTCCTCCCACGGAACACTTCGTGCACTGAAGCTTTCTTT. This sequence encodes CASSLLPRNTSCTEAFF.

This clonotype was recorded at least ten times. CDR3 region: CASSSTRNQGAGETQYF. The CDR3 DNA follows: TGTGCCAGCAGCTCAACCCGAAATCAGGGGGCAGGAGAGACCCAGTACTTC. The chain combines TRBV7-8 with TRBJ2-5, with 8 bases lining up with TRBD1. The length of the CDR3 is 17 residues. The V and J ends lost 4 bases and 4 bases, in that order; junction bases with no gene match: 14. CDR1 is SGHVS and CDR2 is FQNEAQ in the germline V gene.

This clonotype was seen ten or more times. The J gene is TRBJ1-4, the V gene TRBV6-7, with a possible D match to TRBD1 (5 bases). TRBV6-7 qualifies as an ORF whose function is uncertain. The CDR3 loop spans 15 amino acids. Trimming pared 7 bases from V and 0 bases from J, leaving 12 bases between. CDR3 nucleotide sequence: TGTGCCAGCACCCCTGGGGCAACAACTAATGAAAAACTGTTTTTT. As protein: CASTPGATTNEKLFF.

This clonotype appeared many times. The rearrangement joins TRBV6-2 or TRBV6-3 to TRBJ1-1; TRBD1 might be the D (5 bases). Between the trimmed V and J ends, which lost 7 bases and 7 bases, there was a span of 16 bases. The CDR3 covers 13 residues. CDR1 and CDR2 (germline): MNHEY, SVGEGT. CDR3 in amino acids: CASTGYRSFEAFF. The CDR3 bases are TGTGCCAGCACGGGGTACAGGAGTTTTGAAGCTTTCTTT.

This clonotype was detected many times. The chain combines TRBV19 with TRBJ1-5, with D perhaps TRBD1 (6 bases). V was shortened by 3 bases and J by 2 bases, with 8 bases between the two germline ends. Per the germline V gene, CDR1 is LNHDA and CDR2 is SQIVND (reference sequence). This CDR3 comprises 14 residues. The CDR3 DNA reads as TGTGCCAGTAGTATTCGACAGGGCAATCAGCCCCAGCATTTT. It encodes CASSIRQGNQPQHF.

The chain recombines TRBV19 with TRBJ1-2; TRBD1 is a possible D gene (5 bases). This CDR3 comprises 12 residues. With 6 bases removed from V and 3 bases from J, the gap between germline ends came to 8 bases. Looked up from germline, CDR1 is LNHDA and CDR2 is SQIVND (reference sequence). CDR3 bases: TGTGCCAGTAGAGAGGGGTACTATGGCTACACCTTC. It specifies CASREGYYGYTF.

The J gene is TRBJ1-4, the V gene TRBV3-1, with no clear D. This CDR3 comprises 16 residues. Trimming left V 1 base short and J 3 bases short, with 12 bases between. In germline, CDR1 is LGHDT, CDR2 YNNKEL (reference sequence). CDR3 coding DNA: TGTGCCAGCAGCCAAGGGAAGGCCGCGGCTAATGAAAAACTGTTTTTT. Protein: CASSQGKAAANEKLFF. The full variable domain, its missing parts supplied by reference TRBV3-1 and TRBJ1-4, is DTAVSQTPKYLVTQMGNDKSIKCEQNLGHDTMYWYKQDSKKFLKIMFSYNNKELIINETVPNRFSPKSPDKAHLNLHINSLELGDSAVYFCASSQGKAAANEKLFFGSGTQLSVL.

This clonotype was detected ten times or more. The J gene is TRBJ1-1, the V gene TRBV11-2, with D tentatively TRBD1 (6 bases). The CDR3 extends over 17 amino acids. V was trimmed by 1 base and J by 4 bases, leaving 19 bases between them. CDR1 is SGHAT and CDR2 is FQNNGV in the germline V gene. CDR3: CASSLGPGVSLRTEAFF. CDR3 DNA: TGTGCCAGCAGCTTAGGTCCAGGGGTCTCTTTGCGCACTGAAGCTTTCTTT. Full variable domain (remainder filled in from reference TRBV11-2 and TRBJ1-1): EAGVAQSPRYKIIEKRQSVAFWCNPISGHATLYWYQQILGQGPKLLIQFQNNGVVDDSQLPKDRFSAERLKGVDSTLKIQPAKLEDSAVYLCASSLGPGVSLRTEAFFGQGTRLTVV.

V usage is TRBV10-3 and J usage is TRBJ2-7; D might be TRBD2 (6 bases). Germline-derived CDR1 and CDR2 are ENHRY and SYGVKD. The CDR3 spans 11 residues. V was pared by 8 bases and J by 6 bases, with 11 bases between. CDR3 nucleotides: TGTGCCATCGGGCAGGGAGGCGAGCAGTACTTC. It is translated as CAIGQGGEQYF.

The chain employs TRBV7-3 and TRBJ2-1; 9 nucleotides line up with TRBD2. This CDR3 is 15 amino acids long. With 8 bases clipped from V and 6 bases from J, the junction kept 11 bases outside the gene matches. Germline V gene data show CDR1 as SGHTA and CDR2 as FQGTGA. In nucleotides, the CDR3 is TGTGCCAGCCAGCTAGCGGGACCCCCGTTCAATGAGCAGTTCTTC. Its translation: CASQLAGPPFNEQFF.

The chain carries TRBV18 and TRBJ2-2, with D possibly matching TRBD1 (5 bases). V was cut by 0 bases and J by 8 bases, with 13 bases left in between. Germline-derived CDR1 and CDR2 are KGHSH and LQKENI. This CDR3 has 15 residues. The CDR3 nucleotides are TGTGCCAGCTCACCACCGTTGAAGGGGTCGGGGGAGCTGTTTTTT. Translation gives CASSPPLKGSGELFF.

This clonotype was observed many times. The CDR3 DNA is TGTGCCAGCAGTTTACTCAGCGGGAGAAGGGGCTACGAGCAGTACTTC. It translates to CASSLLSGRRGYEQYF. The genes are TRBV27 and TRBJ2-7; 8 bases are shared with TRBD2. The CDR3 is made up of 16 amino acids. Per the germline V gene, CDR1 is MNHEY and CDR2 is SMNVEV (reference sequence). The trim removed 2 bases at V and 3 bases at J, leaving 9 bases unmatched.

The rearrangement joins TRBV29-1 to TRBJ2-5; D call uncertain. The CDR3 is 11 amino acids. The ends were cut back, 3 bases at V and 4 bases at J, with 6 bases in the middle. Germline assignment: CDR1 SQVTM and CDR2 ANQGSEA. CDR3 bases: TGCAGCGTTGATGGGTCAGAGACCCAGTACTTC. Encoded protein: CSVDGSETQYF.

At least ten counts were recorded for this clonotype. This chain uses TRBV7-8 with TRBJ1-5; a possible D gene is TRBD1 (6 bases). The germline V gene encodes CDR1 SGHVS and CDR2 FQNEAQ. V lost 5 bases, J lost 3 bases, and 14 bases lay in between. The CDR3 is 15 amino acids. DNA of the CDR3: TGTGCCAGCAGCGTCAGAGGGGGAGACAATCAGCCCCAGCATTTT. Its protein product is CASSVRGGDNQPQHF.

There are a few counts of this clonotype. CDR3: CASSLWPDYGYTF. The DNA of the CDR3 is TGTGCCAGCAGCTTGTGGCCGGACTATGGCTACACCTTC. The chain employs TRBV5-4 and TRBJ1-2; D is ambiguous. CDR3 length: 13 amino acids. Trimming cost V 1 base and J 3 bases, with 7 bases left between them. Per germline, CDR1 SGHNT and CDR2 YYREEE (reference sequence).

The table lists this clonotype with a few counts. The rearrangement links TRBV24-1 to TRBJ2-1, with D tentatively TRBD2 (5 bases). Germline V gene lookup returns CDR1 KGHDR and CDR2 SFDVKD. Trimming shortened V by 4 bases and J by 12 bases, and 12 bases separated the two germline ends. CDR3 length equals 12 residues. The CDR3 sequence: CATSENSEWQFF. As DNA, the CDR3 is TGTGCCACCAGTGAGAATAGCGAATGGCAGTTCTTC.

This clonotype came up many times. This chain links TRBV7-2 with TRBJ2-1; D gene uncertain. The germline gives CDR1 SGHTA, CDR2 FQGNSA. V lost 2 bases to trimming and J lost 9 bases, with 14 bases between them. This CDR3 region has 14 residues. Here the CDR3 DNA reads TGTGCCAGCAGCTTAAGCCGGGTTTCCGGTGAGCAGTTCTTC. It specifies CASSLSRVSGEQFF.